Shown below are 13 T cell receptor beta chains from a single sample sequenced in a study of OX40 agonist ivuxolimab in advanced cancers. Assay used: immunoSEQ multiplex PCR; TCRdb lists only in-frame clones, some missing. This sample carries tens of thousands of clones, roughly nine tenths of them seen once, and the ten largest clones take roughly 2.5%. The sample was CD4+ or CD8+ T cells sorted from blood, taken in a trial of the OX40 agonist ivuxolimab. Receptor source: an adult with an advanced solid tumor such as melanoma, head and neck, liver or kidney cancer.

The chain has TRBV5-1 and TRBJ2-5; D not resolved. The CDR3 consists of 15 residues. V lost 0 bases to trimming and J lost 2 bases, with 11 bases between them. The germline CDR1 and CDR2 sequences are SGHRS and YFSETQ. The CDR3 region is CASSLGSVSQETQYF. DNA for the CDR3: TGCGCCAGCAGCTTGGGGTCAGTGTCACAAGAGACCCAGTACTTC.

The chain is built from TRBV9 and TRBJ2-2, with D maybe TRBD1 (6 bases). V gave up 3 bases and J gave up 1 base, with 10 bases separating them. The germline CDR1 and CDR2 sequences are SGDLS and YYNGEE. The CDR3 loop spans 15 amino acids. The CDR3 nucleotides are TGTGCCAGCAGCGCTGGGACATTGAACACCGGGGAGCTGTTTTTT. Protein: CASSAGTLNTGELFF.

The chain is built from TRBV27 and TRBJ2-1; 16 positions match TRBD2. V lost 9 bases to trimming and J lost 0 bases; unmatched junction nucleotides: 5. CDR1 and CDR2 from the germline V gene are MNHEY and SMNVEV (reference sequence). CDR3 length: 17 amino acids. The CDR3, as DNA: TGTGCCAGTGGGACTAGCGGGAGGGAAAGCTCCTACAATGAGCAGTTCTTC. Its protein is CASGTSGRESSYNEQFF.

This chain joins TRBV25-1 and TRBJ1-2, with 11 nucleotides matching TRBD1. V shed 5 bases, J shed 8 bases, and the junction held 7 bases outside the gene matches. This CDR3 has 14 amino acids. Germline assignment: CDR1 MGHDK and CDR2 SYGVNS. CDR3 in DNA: TGTGCCAGCAGTAGGACAGGGGGCGCTGGGGGCTACACCTTC. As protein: CASSRTGGAGGYTF.

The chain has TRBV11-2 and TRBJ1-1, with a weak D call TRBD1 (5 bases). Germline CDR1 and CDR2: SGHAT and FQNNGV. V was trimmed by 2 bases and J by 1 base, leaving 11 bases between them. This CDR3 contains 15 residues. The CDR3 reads CASSLKGDGNTEAFF. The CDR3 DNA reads TGTGCCAGCAGCTTAAAAGGGGACGGGAACACTGAAGCTTTCTTT.

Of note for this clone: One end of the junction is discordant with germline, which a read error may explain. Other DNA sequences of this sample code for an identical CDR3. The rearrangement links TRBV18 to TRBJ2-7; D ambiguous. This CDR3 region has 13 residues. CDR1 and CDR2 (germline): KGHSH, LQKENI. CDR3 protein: CASSPPGDREQYF. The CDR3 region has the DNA TGCGCCAGCTCACCACCGGGCGATAGGGAGCAGTACTTC. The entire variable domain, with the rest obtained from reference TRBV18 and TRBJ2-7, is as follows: NAGVMQNPRHLVRRRGQEARLRCSPMKGHSHVYWYRQLPEEGLKFMVYLQKENIIDESGMPKERFSAEFPKEGPSILRIQQVVRGDSAAYFCASSPPGDREQYFGPGTRLTVT.

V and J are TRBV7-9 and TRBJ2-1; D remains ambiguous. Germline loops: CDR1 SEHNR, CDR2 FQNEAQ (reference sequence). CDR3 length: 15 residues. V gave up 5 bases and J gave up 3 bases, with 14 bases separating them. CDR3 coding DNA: TGTGCCAGCAGCCCAATAACGACCCACTACAATGAGCAGTTCTTC. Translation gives CASSPITTHYNEQFF. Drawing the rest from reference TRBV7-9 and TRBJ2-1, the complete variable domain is DTGVSQNPRHKITKRGQNVTFRCDPISEHNRLYWYRQTLGQGPEFLTYFQNEAQLEKSRLLSDRFSAERPKGSFSTLEIQRTEQGDSAMYLCASSPITTHYNEQFFGPGTRLTVL.

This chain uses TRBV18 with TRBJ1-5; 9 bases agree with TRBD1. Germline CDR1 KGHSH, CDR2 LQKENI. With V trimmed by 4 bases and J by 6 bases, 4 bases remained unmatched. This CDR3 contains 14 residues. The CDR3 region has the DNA TGTGCCAGCTCACAACAGGGGGCAGGTCAGCCCCAGCATTTT. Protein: CASSQQGAGQPQHF.

CDR3 nucleotide sequence: TGTGCCACCTCAAGGGAGGGCTACGAGCAGTACTTC. It specifies CATSREGYEQYF. The chain joins TRBV2 to TRBJ2-7; TRBD2 matches at 7 bases. V was pared by 10 bases and J by 3 bases, with 6 bases of the junction left unmatched. CDR3 length: 12 residues. Germline CDR1 and CDR2: SNHLY and FYNNEI.

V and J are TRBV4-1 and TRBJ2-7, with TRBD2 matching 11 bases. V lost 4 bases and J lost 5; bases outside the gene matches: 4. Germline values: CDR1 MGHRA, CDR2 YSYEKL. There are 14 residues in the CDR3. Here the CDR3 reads CASSLTSGSDEQYF. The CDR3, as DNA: TGCGCCAGCAGCCTCACTAGCGGGAGTGACGAGCAGTACTTC.

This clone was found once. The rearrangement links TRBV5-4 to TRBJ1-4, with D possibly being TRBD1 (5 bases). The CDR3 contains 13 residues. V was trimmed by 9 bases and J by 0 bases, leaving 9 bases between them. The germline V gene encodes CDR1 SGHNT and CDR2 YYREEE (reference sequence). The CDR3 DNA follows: TGTGCCACGCAGGGTCCAACTAATGAAAAACTGTTTTTT. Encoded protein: CATQGPTNEKLFF.

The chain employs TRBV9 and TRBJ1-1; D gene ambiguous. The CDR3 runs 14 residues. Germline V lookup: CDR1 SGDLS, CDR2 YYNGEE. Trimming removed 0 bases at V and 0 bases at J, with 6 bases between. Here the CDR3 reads CASSVDIVNTEAFF. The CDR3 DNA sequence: TGTGCCAGCAGCGTAGACATCGTGAACACTGAAGCTTTCTTT. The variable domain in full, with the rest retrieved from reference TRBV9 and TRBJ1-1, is DSGVTQTPKHLITATGQRVTLRCSPRSGDLSVYWYQQSLDQGLQFLIQYYNGEERAKGNILERFSAQQFPDLHSELNLSSLELGDSALYFCASSVDIVNTEAFFGQGTRLTVV.

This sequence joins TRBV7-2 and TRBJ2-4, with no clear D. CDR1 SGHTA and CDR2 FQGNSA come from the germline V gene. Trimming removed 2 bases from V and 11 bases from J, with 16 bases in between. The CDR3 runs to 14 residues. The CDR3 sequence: CASSLSDGPWFQYF. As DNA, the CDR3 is TGTGCCAGCAGCTTATCCGACGGCCCTTGGTTTCAGTACTTC.